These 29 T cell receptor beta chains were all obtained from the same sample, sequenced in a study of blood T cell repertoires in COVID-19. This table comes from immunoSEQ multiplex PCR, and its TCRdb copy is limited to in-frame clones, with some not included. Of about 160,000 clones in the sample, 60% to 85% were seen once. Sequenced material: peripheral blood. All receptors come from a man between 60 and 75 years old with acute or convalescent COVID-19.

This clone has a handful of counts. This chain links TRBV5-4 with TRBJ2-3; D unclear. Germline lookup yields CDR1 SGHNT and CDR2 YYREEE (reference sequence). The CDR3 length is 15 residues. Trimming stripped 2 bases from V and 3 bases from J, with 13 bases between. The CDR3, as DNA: TGTGCCAGCAGCTTAAGAGTGGAGAGTACAGATACGCAGTATTTT. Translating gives CASSLRVESTDTQYF.

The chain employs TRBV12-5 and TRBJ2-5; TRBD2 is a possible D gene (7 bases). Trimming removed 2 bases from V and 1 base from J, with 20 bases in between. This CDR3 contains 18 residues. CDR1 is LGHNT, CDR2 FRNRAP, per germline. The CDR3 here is CASGLPFEVGGAQETQYF. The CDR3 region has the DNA TGTGCTAGTGGTTTGCCCTTTGAGGTTGGGGGGGCCCAAGAGACCCAGTACTTC.

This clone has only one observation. This CDR3 reads CATSVSGGANPLRSVEAFF. The CDR3, as DNA: TGTGCCACCAGTGTCTCGGGGGGCGCGAACCCTCTTAGAAGCGTTGAGGCTTTCTTT. The chain combines TRBV24-1 with TRBJ1-1, with D possibly matching TRBD1 (6 bases). The CDR3 loop spans 19 amino acids. V lost 5 bases and J lost 11, with 35 bases in between. Per the germline V gene, CDR1 is KGHDR and CDR2 is SFDVKD.

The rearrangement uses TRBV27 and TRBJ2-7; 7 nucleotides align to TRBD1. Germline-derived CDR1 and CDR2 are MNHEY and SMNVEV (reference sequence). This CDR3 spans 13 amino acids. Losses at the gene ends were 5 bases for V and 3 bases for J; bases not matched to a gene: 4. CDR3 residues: CASSPTGLYEQYF. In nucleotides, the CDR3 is TGTGCCAGCAGTCCGACAGGGCTCTACGAGCAGTACTTC.

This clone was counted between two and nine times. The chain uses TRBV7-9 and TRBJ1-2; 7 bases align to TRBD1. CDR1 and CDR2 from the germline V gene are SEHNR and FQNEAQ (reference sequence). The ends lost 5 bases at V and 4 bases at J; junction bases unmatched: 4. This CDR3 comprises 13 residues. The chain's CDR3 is CASSLPGGYGYTF. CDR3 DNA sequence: TGTGCCAGCAGCCTTCCAGGGGGCTATGGCTACACCTTC.

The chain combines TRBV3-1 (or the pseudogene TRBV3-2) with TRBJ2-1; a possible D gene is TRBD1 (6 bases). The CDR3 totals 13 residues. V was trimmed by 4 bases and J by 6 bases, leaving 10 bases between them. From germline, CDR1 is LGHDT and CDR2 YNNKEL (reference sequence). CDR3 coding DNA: TGTGCCAGCAGCCTGGGACAACTCAATGAGCAGTTCTTC. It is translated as CASSLGQLNEQFF.

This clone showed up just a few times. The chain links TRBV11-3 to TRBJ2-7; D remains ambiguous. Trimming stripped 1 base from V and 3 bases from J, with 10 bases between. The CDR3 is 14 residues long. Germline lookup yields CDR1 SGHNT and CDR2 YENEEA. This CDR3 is CASSLVAVFYEQYF. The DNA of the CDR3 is TGTGCCAGCAGCTTAGTTGCAGTTTTCTACGAGCAGTACTTC. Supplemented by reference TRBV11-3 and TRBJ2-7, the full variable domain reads EAGVVQSPRYKIIEKKQPVAFWCNPISGHNTLYWYLQNLGQGPELLIRYENEEAVDDSQLPKDRFSAERLKGVDSTLKIQPAELGDSAVYLCASSLVAVFYEQYFGPGTRLTVT.

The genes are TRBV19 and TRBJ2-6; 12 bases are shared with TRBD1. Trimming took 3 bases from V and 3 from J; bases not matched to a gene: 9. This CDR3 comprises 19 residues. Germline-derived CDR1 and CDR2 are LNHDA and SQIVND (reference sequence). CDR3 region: CASSIGTGGVPSGANVLTF. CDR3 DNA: TGTGCCAGTAGTATTGGGACAGGGGGCGTCCCTAGTGGGGCCAACGTCCTGACTTTC.

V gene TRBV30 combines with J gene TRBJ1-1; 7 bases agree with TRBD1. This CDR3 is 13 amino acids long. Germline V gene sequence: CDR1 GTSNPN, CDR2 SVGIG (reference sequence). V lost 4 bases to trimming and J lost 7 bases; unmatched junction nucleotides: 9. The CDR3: CAWTFSGTVEAFF. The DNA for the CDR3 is TGTGCCTGGACCTTCTCCGGGACAGTTGAAGCTTTCTTT.

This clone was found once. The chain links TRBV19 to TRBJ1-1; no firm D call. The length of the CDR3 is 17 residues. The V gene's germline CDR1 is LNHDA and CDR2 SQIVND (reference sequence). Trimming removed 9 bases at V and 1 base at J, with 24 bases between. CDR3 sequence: CASHIGDMVLRNTEAFF. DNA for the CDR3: TGTGCCAGCCACATCGGCGACATGGTACTGAGGAACACTGAAGCTTTCTTT.

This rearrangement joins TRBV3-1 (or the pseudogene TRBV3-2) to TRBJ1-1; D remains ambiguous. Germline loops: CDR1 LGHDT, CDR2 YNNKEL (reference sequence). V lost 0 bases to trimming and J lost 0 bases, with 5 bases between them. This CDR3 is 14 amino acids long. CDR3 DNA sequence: TGTGCCAGCAGCCAAGACCAGGTGAACACTGAAGCTTTCTTT. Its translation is CASSQDQVNTEAFF.

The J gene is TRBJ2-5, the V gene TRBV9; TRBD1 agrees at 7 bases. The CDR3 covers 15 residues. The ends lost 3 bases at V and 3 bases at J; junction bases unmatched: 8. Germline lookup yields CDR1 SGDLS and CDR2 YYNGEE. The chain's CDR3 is CASSARQGLEETQYF. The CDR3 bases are TGTGCCAGCAGCGCCCGACAGGGTTTGGAAGAGACCCAGTACTTC.

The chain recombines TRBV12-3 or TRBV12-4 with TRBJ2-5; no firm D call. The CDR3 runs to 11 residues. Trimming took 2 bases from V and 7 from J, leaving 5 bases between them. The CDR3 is CASSLTGTQYF. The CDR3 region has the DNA TGTGCCAGCAGTTTAACGGGGACCCAGTACTTC.

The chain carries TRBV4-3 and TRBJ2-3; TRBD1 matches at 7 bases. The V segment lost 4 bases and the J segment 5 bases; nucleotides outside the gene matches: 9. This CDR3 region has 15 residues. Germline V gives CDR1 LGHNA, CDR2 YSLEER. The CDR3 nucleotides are TGCGCCAGCAGCCCCACAGGGGCGCGGGTAGATACGCAGTATTTT. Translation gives CASSPTGARVDTQYF.

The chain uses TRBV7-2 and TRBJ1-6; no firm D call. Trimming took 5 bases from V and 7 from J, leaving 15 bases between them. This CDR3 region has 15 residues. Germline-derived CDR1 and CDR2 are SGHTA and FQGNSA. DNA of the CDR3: TGTGCCAGCAGCCCCCGGGTTCTACCCAATTCACCCCTCCACTTT. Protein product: CASSPRVLPNSPLHF.

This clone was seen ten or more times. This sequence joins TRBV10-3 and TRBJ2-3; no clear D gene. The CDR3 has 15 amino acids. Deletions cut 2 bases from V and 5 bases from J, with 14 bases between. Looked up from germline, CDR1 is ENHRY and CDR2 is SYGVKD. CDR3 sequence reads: CAISEVSLSRDTQYF. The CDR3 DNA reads TGTGCCATCAGTGAGGTCAGCTTGTCTAGAGATACGCAGTATTTT.

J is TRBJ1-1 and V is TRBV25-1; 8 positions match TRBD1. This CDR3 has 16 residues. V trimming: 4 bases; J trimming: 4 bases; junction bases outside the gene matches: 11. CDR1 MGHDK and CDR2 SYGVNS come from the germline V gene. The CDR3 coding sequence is TGTGCCAGCAGTGCACTCAGGGGGCGCGGTGGCACTGAAGCTTTCTTT. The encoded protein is CASSALRGRGGTEAFF.

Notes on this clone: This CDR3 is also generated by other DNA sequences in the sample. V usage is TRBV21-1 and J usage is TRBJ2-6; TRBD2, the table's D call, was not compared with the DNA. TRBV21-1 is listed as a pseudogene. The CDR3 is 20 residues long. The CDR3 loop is CASSKRGGTHTFSGANVLTF. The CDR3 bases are TGTGCCAGCAGCAAAAGGGGGGGGACTCATACCTTCTCTGGGGCCAACGTCCTGACTTTC.

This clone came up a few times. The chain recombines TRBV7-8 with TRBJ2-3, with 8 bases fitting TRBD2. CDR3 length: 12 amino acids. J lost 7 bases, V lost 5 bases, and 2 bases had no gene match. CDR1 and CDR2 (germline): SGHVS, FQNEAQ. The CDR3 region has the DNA TGTGCCAGCAGCCTTAGCGGGAATACGCAGTATTTT. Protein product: CASSLSGNTQYF.

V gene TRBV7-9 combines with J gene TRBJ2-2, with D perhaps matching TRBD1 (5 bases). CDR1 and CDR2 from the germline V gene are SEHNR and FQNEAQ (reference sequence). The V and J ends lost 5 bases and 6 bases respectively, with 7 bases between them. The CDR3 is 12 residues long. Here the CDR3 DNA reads TGTGCCAGCAGCCCAGGGCCCGGGGAGCTGTTTTTT. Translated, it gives CASSPGPGELFF.

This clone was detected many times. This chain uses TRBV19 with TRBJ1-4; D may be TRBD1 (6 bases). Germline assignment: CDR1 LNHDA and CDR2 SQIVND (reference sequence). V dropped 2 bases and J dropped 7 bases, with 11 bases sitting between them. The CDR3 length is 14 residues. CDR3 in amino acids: CASSIQGISEKLFF. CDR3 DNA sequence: TGTGCCAGTAGTATACAGGGGATTTCTGAAAAACTGTTTTTT. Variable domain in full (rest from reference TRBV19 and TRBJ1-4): DGGITQSPKYLFRKEGQNVTLSCEQNLNHDAMYWYRQDPGQGLRLIYYSQIVNDFQKGDIAEGYSVSREKKESFPLTVTSAQKNPTAFYLCASSIQGISEKLFFGSGTQLSVL.

The CDR3 here is CASSLVSIHEQYF. CDR3 DNA sequence: TGTGCCAGCAGCTTGGTTAGTATCCACGAGCAGTACTTC. J is TRBJ2-7 and V is TRBV5-8; D remains unclear. The CDR3 runs 13 residues. Trimming removed 0 bases at V and 5 bases at J, with 9 bases between. CDR1 is SGHTS, CDR2 YDEGEE, per germline.

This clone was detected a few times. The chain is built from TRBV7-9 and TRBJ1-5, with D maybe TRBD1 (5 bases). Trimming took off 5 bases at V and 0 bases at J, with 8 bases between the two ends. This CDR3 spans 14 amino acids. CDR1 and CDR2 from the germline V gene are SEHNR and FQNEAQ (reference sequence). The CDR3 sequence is CASSADSSNQPQHF. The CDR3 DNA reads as TGTGCCAGCAGCGCCGACAGTAGCAATCAGCCCCAGCATTTT.

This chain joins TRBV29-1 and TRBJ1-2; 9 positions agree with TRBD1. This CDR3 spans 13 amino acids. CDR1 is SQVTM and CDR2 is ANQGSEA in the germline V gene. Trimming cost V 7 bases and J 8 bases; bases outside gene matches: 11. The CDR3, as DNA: TGCAGCGGAAACCTACAGGGGGCCAGCGGCTACACCTTC. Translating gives CSGNLQGASGYTF.

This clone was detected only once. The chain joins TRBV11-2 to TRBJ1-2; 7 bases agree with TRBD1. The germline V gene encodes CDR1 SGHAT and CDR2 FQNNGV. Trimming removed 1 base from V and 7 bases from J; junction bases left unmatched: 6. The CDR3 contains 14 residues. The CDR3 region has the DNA TGTGCCAGCAGCTTAGGACAGGGTGAGGCTGGCTACACCTTC. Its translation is CASSLGQGEAGYTF.

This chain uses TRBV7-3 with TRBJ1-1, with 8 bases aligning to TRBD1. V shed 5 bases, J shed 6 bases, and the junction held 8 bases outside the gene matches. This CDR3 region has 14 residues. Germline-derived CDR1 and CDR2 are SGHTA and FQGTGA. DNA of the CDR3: TGTGCCAGCAGCCCGGGACAGGCGCTCGCTGAAGCTTTCTTT. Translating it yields CASSPGQALAEAFF.

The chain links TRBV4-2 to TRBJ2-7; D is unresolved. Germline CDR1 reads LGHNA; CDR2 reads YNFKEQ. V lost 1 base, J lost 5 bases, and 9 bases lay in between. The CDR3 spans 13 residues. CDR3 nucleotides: TGTGCCAGCAGCCAAGGAGTAGAGAACGAGCAGTACTTC. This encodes CASSQGVENEQYF.

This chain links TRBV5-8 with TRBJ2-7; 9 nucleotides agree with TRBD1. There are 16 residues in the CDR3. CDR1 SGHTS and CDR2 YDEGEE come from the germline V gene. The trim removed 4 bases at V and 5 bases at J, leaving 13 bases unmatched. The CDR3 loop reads CASSPLGSDRGHEQYF. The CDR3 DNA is TGTGCCAGCAGCCCCCTGGGCTCGGACAGGGGTCACGAGCAGTACTTC.

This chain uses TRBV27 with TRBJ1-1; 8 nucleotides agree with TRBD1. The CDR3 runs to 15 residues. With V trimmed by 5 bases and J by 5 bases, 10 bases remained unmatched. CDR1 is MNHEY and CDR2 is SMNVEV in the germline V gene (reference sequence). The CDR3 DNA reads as TGTGCCAGCAGTACTTCTCAGGGGGCGCGTACTGAAGCTTTCTTT. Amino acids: CASSTSQGARTEAFF.